This TCR beta chain was profiled in a study of blood T cell repertoires in COVID-19. Per the germline V gene, CDR1 is KGHSH and CDR2 is LQKENI. Losses at the gene ends were 5 bases for V and 3 bases for J; bases not matched to a gene: 10. The CDR3 totals 15 residues. Per the authors' pipeline: The assay estimated nucleated cells by amplifying reference gene primers. Assay: immunoSEQ multiplex PCR; the TCRdb copy retains only in-frame clones and omits some. V and J calls and clone size come straight from that table; D and trimming were deduced from the DNA. The sample lists 200,000 to 250,000 clones; 75% to 90% were seen once.

J is TRBJ2-7 and V is TRBV18; 7 bases line up with TRBD1. This clonotype was sampled from a man aged 30-40 years with COVID-19, enrolled during active disease. The sample was peripheral blood. CDR3 coding DNA: TGTGCCAGCTCATCCTACAGGGGACCAGACTACGAGCAGTACTTC. Residues: CASSSYRGPDYEQYF.